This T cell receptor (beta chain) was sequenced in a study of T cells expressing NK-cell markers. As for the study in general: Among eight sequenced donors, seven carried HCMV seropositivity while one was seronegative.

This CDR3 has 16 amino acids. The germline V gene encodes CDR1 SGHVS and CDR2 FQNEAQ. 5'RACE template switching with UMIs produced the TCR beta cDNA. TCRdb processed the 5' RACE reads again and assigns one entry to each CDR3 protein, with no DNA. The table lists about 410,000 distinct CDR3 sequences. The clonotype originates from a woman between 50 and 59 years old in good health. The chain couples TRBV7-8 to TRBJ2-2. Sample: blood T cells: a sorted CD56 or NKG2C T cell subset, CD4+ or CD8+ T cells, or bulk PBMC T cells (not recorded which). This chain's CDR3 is CASSLTEVVGTGELFF.